The 22 T cell receptor beta chains presented below share a single source sample, sequenced in a study of T cell changes during pregnancy in multiple sclerosis. TCRdb keeps only in-frame clones here, not all; method: immunoSEQ multiplex PCR. The data contain almost 40,000 clones, approximately 89% of them singletons. Material: CD4+ T cells from peripheral blood mononuclear cells, obtained in the second trimester of pregnancy. The receptors come from a female donor in good health, enrolled as a control in a pregnancy study.

The V call is TRBV7-6, the J call TRBJ1-2, with D perhaps matching TRBD1 (6 bases). V lost 5 bases, J lost 8 bases, and 21 bases lay in between. The length of the CDR3 is 15 residues. The germline CDR1 and CDR2 sequences are SGHVS and FNYEAQ. The DNA for the CDR3 is TGTGCCAGCAGCCACGACATAGGGGGAATGCGGGGCTACACCTTC. Translated, it gives CASSHDIGGMRGYTF.

The chain couples TRBV27 to TRBJ2-5, with D perhaps TRBD2 (7 bases). Germline values: CDR1 MNHEY, CDR2 SMNVEV (reference sequence). V lost 2 bases, J lost 2 bases, and 12 bases lay in between. The CDR3 extends over 15 amino acids. The CDR3 region has the DNA TGTGCCAGCAGTTTAAGGGGGGGCATTCAAGAGACCCAGTACTTC. As protein: CASSLRGGIQETQYF.

This chain connects TRBV2 to TRBJ2-7, with TRBD2 matching over 8 bases. V lost 10 bases, J lost 0 bases, and 8 bases stayed unmatched. This CDR3 has 14 amino acids. CDR1 and CDR2 (germline): SNHLY, FYNNEI. The CDR3 region is CATMRGVVSYEQYF. Written as DNA, the CDR3 is TGTGCCACCATGCGGGGGGTGGTCTCCTACGAGCAGTACTTC.

Only one count was recorded for this clone. The chain has TRBV18 and TRBJ2-7, with D perhaps TRBD1 (5 bases). V lost 3 bases to trimming and J lost 2 bases, with 8 bases between them. This CDR3 region has 13 residues. Germline loops: CDR1 KGHSH, CDR2 LQKENI. Here the CDR3 reads CASSPQGPYEQYF. In DNA, the CDR3 is TGTGCCAGCTCACCCCAGGGTCCCTACGAGCAGTACTTC.

DNA of the CDR3: TGTGCCAGCAGCTGGGGGACAGCTGAAGCTTTCTTT. As protein: CASSWGTAEAFF. The chain is built from TRBV5-6 and TRBJ1-1; the match to TRBD1 covers 7 bases. The CDR3 contains 12 residues. Germline CDR1 and CDR2: SGHDT and YYEEEE. V lost 3 bases and J lost 6; bases outside the gene matches: 2.

The chain combines TRBV27 with TRBJ1-2, with D hard to call. The CDR3 loop spans 14 amino acids. Germline values: CDR1 MNHEY, CDR2 SMNVEV (reference sequence). V shed 6 bases and J shed 4 bases, with 15 bases lying between them. This CDR3 reads CASRSTDSSYGYTF. In nucleotides, the CDR3 is TGTGCCAGCAGGTCGACGGACTCCTCCTATGGCTACACCTTC.

This clone appeared once. This chain joins TRBV7-2 and TRBJ2-5, with 7 bases matching TRBD1. Per germline, CDR1 SGHTA and CDR2 FQGNSA. Unmatched junction bases numbered 8, after V lost 6 bases and J lost 4 bases. The CDR3 covers 14 residues. The DNA for the CDR3 is TGTGCCAGCAGTGCGACAGGGCCGCGAGAGACCCAGTACTTC. This codes for CASSATGPRETQYF.

The V and J genes are TRBV28 and TRBJ2-7, with 8 bases matching TRBD1. CDR1 and CDR2 (germline): MDHEN, SYDVKM. The CDR3 has 14 residues. The trim removed 6 bases at V and 2 bases at J, leaving 6 bases unmatched. CDR3 protein: CASSEYRGTYEQYF. The CDR3 DNA reads TGTGCCAGCAGCGAGTACAGGGGGACCTACGAGCAGTACTTC.

Comments on this clone: Other nucleotide sequences from this sample produce the same CDR3. The V and J genes are TRBV4-3 and TRBJ1-2, with 8 bases fitting TRBD1. The germline gives CDR1 LGHNA, CDR2 YSLEER. The CDR3 consists of 14 residues. Trimming cost V 4 bases and J 2 bases; bases outside gene matches: 3. Written as DNA, the CDR3 is TGCGCCAGCAGCCCCCGACAGGGGAACTATGGCTACACCTTC. Translating gives CASSPRQGNYGYTF.

The chain uses TRBV6-1 and TRBJ2-5; D is unclear. Trimming removed 4 bases at V and 3 bases at J, with 15 bases between. Germline assignment: CDR1 MNHNS and CDR2 SASEGT. There are 15 residues in the CDR3. CDR3 sequence reads: CASSVLWAKEETQYF. Here the CDR3 DNA reads TGTGCCAGCAGTGTTCTTTGGGCAAAAGAAGAGACCCAGTACTTC.

The J gene is TRBJ2-5, the V gene TRBV7-8; 12 nucleotides line up with TRBD2. Germline V gene lookup returns CDR1 SGHVS and CDR2 FQNEAQ. The CDR3 is made up of 16 amino acids. Unmatched junction bases numbered 6, after V lost 6 bases and J lost 1 base. CDR3 DNA sequence: TGTGCCAGCAGGAAACTAGCGGGGGGCCTCCAAGAGACCCAGTACTTC. Its translation is CASRKLAGGLQETQYF. The full variable domain, with the rest looked up from reference TRBV7-8 and TRBJ2-5, is GAGVSQSPRYKVAKRGQDVALRCDPISGHVSLFWYQQALGQGPEFLTYFQNEAQLDKSGLPSDRFFAERPEGSVSTLKIQRTQQEDSAVYLCASRKLAGGLQETQYFGPGTRLLVL.

V is TRBV18 and J is TRBJ2-3, with D possibly TRBD1 on 6 matching bases. Looked up from germline, CDR1 is KGHSH and CDR2 is LQKENI. Deletions cut 3 bases from V and 11 bases from J, with 9 bases between. The CDR3 spans 11 residues. In DNA, the CDR3 is TGTGCCAGCTCACCGGACAGACTGCAGTATTTT. Its protein product is CASSPDRLQYF.

The chain recombines TRBV27 with TRBJ1-4; the match to TRBD1 covers 9 bases. Germline assignment: CDR1 MNHEY and CDR2 SMNVEV (reference sequence). The CDR3 extends over 17 amino acids. V lost 0 bases and J lost 7; bases outside the gene matches: 9. The CDR3 sequence: CASSLSRLGQGFEKLFF. Written as DNA, the CDR3 is TGTGCCAGCAGTTTATCGAGGCTGGGACAGGGTTTTGAAAAACTGTTTTTT.

The CDR3 spells CASSLCGRVNSPLHF. CDR3 bases: TGTGCCAGCAGTTTGTGTGGGCGGGTTAATTCACCCCTCCACTTT. This chain connects TRBV21-1 to TRBJ1-6. TRBV21-1 represents a pseudogene. There are 15 residues in the CDR3.

The chain recombines TRBV18 with TRBJ2-7; D uncertain. Trimming took off 5 bases at V and 0 bases at J, with 8 bases between the two ends. This CDR3 is 13 amino acids long. Looked up from germline, CDR1 is KGHSH and CDR2 is LQKENI. The CDR3 loop reads CASSEVRSYEQYF. CDR3 sequence (DNA): TGTGCCAGCTCAGAGGTCCGCTCCTACGAGCAGTACTTC. Based on the CDR3 plus reference TRBV18 and TRBJ2-7, the full variable domain is NAGVMQNPRHLVRRRGQEARLRCSPMKGHSHVYWYRQLPEEGLKFMVYLQKENIIDESGMPKERFSAEFPKEGPSILRIQQVVRGDSAAYFCASSEVRSYEQYFGPGTRLTVT.

V and J are TRBV10-2 and TRBJ2-3; the match to TRBD1 covers 9 bases. From germline, CDR1 is WSHSY and CDR2 SAAADI. CDR3 size: 15 residues. V gave up 6 bases and J gave up 6 bases; unmatched junction bases: 10. This chain's CDR3 is CASSFGQGMGDTQYF. CDR3 in DNA: TGCGCCAGCAGCTTCGGACAGGGGATGGGGGATACGCAGTATTTT.

The V call is TRBV6-5, the J call TRBJ1-6; 8 bases fit TRBD1. There are 13 residues in the CDR3. The germline gives CDR1 MNHEY, CDR2 SVGAGI. V was clipped by 6 bases and J by 7 bases; unmatched bases: 2. The CDR3, as DNA: TGTGCCAGCAGCCGACAGGGGAATTCACCCCTCCACTTT. It encodes CASSRQGNSPLHF.

The CDR3 here is CASSSSGLSGYTF. The CDR3 region has the DNA TGTGCCAGCAGCTCCTCGGGACTTTCTGGCTACACCTTC. This sequence joins TRBV7-2 and TRBJ1-2; possible D gene TRBD1, 5 bases. The CDR3 has 13 amino acids. Germline lookup yields CDR1 SGHTA and CDR2 FQGNSA. With 4 bases removed from V and 7 bases from J, the gap between germline ends came to 13 bases.

This chain connects TRBV11-2 to TRBJ2-7, with a tentative D call TRBD1 (5 bases). The CDR3 spans 12 residues. Germline V gene lookup returns CDR1 SGHAT and CDR2 FQNNGV. V was shortened by 1 base and J by 8 bases, with 9 bases between the two germline ends. CDR3 DNA sequence: TGTGCCAGCAGCTTAGGGGGCAGCAAGCAGTACTTC. As protein: CASSLGGSKQYF.

The genes are TRBV28 and TRBJ2-1, with 7 bases matching TRBD2. This CDR3 has 14 residues. Germline V gives CDR1 MDHEN, CDR2 SYDVKM. V shed 3 bases and J 13 bases; nucleotides not matched to a gene: 12. The chain's CDR3 is CASSFQPGGRGQFF. CDR3 bases: TGTGCCAGCAGTTTCCAGCCGGGGGGAAGGGGACAGTTCTTC.

The chain's CDR3 is CASSVGATSGANVLTF. In DNA, the CDR3 is TGTGCCAGCAGCGTAGGGGCAACTTCTGGGGCCAACGTCCTGACTTTC. The V gene is TRBV9, the J gene TRBJ2-6; no clear D gene. Germline lookup yields CDR1 SGDLS and CDR2 YYNGEE. The ends were cut back, 0 bases at V and 1 base at J, with 8 bases in the middle. The length of the CDR3 is 16 residues.

In its sample, this clone was seen once. V gene TRBV6-1 combines with J gene TRBJ1-2; D might be TRBD1 (6 bases). The length of the CDR3 is 12 residues. The germline V gene has CDR1 MNHNS and CDR2 SASEGT. The V and J ends lost 8 bases and 5 bases respectively, with 12 bases between them. The chain's CDR3 is CASAQGSYGYTF. CDR3 in DNA: TGTGCCAGCGCCCAGGGGTCGTATGGCTACACCTTC.